Below are 32 T cell receptor beta chains sequenced from a single sample in a study of blood T cell repertoires in COVID-19. Clones were read by immunoSEQ multiplex PCR, and TCRdb kept only the in-frame ones, dropping some. The data show approximately 380,000 clones, with 85% to 90% seen just once and more than 1% held by the top ten. The sequencing sample was made of PBMCs or T cells enriched from blood (not recorded which). These receptors all come from a woman under 30 who had recovered from COVID-19.

Note on this clone: In the same sample, other DNA sequences code for this CDR3. The chain combines TRBV12-3 or TRBV12-4 with TRBJ1-1; D is possibly TRBD1 (6 bases). The CDR3 is made up of 13 amino acids. V lost 6 bases and J 2 bases, leaving 10 bases between the germline ends. DNA of the CDR3: TGTGCCAGCAGCCCGACAGGTAACACTGAAGCTTTCTTT. Translation: CASSPTGNTEAFF.

This sequence joins TRBV7-2 and TRBJ2-5; TRBD1 might be the D (7 bases). Germline V gives CDR1 SGHTA, CDR2 FQGNSA. The CDR3 covers 14 residues. Between the trimmed V and J ends, which lost 5 bases and 5 bases, there was a span of 15 bases. The chain's CDR3 is CASSADPGGETQYF. The CDR3 DNA sequence: TGTGCCAGCAGCGCAGACCCAGGGGGGGAGACCCAGTACTTC.

Comments on this clone: One end of the junction is discordant with germline, which a read error may explain. The J gene is TRBJ1-1, the V gene TRBV9; 8 bases are shared with TRBD1. The CDR3 runs to 13 residues. CDR1 and CDR2 (germline): SGDLS, YYNGEE. The DNA for the CDR3 is TGTGCCAGCAGCATTCGGACAGGGTCTGAAACTTTCTTT. This sequence encodes CASSIRTGSETFF. The full variable domain, in which reference TRBV9 and TRBJ1-1 provide the parts outside the CDR3, is DSGVTQTPKHLITATGQRVTLRCSPRSGDLSVYWYQQSLDQGLQFLIQYYNGEERAKGNILERFSAQQFPDLHSELNLSSLELGDSALYFCASSIRTGSETFFGQGTRLTVV.

V usage is TRBV10-2 and J usage is TRBJ2-1; no clear D. V was cut by 8 bases and J by 0 bases, with 11 bases left in between. Looked up from germline, CDR1 is WSHSY and CDR2 is SAAADI. The CDR3 contains 14 residues. The CDR3 coding sequence is TGCGCCAGCTTAGCCGCAGCCTCCTACAATGAGCAGTTCTTC. This translates into CASLAAASYNEQFF.

The chain links TRBV9 to TRBJ2-7, with a tentative D call TRBD1 (7 bases). The V end was cut by 0 bases, the J end by 7 bases, with 11 bases between. Germline values: CDR1 SGDLS, CDR2 YYNGEE. The CDR3 covers 13 residues. The DNA for the CDR3 is TGTGCCAGCAGCGTAGCGACAGGGAGGGAGCAGTACTTC. This gives the protein CASSVATGREQYF. The variable domain in full, with the rest retrieved from reference TRBV9 and TRBJ2-7, is DSGVTQTPKHLITATGQRVTLRCSPRSGDLSVYWYQQSLDQGLQFLIQYYNGEERAKGNILERFSAQQFPDLHSELNLSSLELGDSALYFCASSVATGREQYFGPGTRLTVT.

The rearrangement joins TRBV14 to TRBJ2-1; 13 bases are a match to TRBD2. Germline V gene data show CDR1 as SGHDN and CDR2 as FVKESK. This CDR3 contains 15 residues. The J segment lost 15 bases and the V segment lost 2 bases, leaving 10 bases of the junction unmatched. Written as DNA, the CDR3 is TGTGCCAGCAGCCAACTAACTAGCGGGGGGGCGAGGGCGTTCTTC. This sequence encodes CASSQLTSGGARAFF.

This sequence joins TRBV24-1 and TRBJ2-3, with 7 bases aligning to TRBD2. Germline values: CDR1 KGHDR, CDR2 SFDVKD. V trimming: 0 bases; J trimming: 2 bases; junction bases outside the gene matches: 1. This CDR3 comprises 15 residues. CDR3 sequence (DNA): TGTGCCACCAGTGATTTGCGGGGGGTCACAGATACGCAGTATTTT. Translating gives CATSDLRGVTDTQYF.

The chain recombines TRBV30 with TRBJ2-7; 7 nucleotides align to TRBD2. The CDR3 contains 14 residues. Germline lookup yields CDR1 GTSNPN and CDR2 SVGIG (reference sequence). The ends lost 2 bases at V and 0 bases at J; junction bases unmatched: 4. The CDR3 DNA sequence: TGTGCCTGGAGTCTCGGGGGGAGCTCCTACGAGCAGTACTTC. This codes for CAWSLGGSSYEQYF.

The gene calls are TRBV6-5 and TRBJ1-1; possibly TRBD1 for D (6 bases). The CDR3 is made up of 12 amino acids. Germline V CDR1 and CDR2: MNHEY, SVGAGI. With 2 bases removed from V and 5 bases from J, the gap between germline ends came to 6 bases. The CDR3 DNA reads TGTGCCAGCAGTTACACAGGGACTGAAGCTTTCTTT. This gives the protein CASSYTGTEAFF.

The chain has TRBV7-8 and TRBJ1-2, with D tentatively TRBD1 (5 bases). Germline V gene lookup returns CDR1 SGHVS and CDR2 FQNEAQ. Trimming shortened V by 1 base and J by 4 bases, and 13 bases separated the two germline ends. This CDR3 has 15 amino acids. The CDR3 protein is CASSLEGQASYGYTF. The CDR3 DNA sequence: TGTGCCAGCAGCTTAGAGGGGCAGGCGAGCTATGGCTACACCTTC.

The CDR3 DNA is TGTGCCAGCAGTCGGGACGGGGGGACCCAGTACTTC. It specifies CASSRDGGTQYF. V gene TRBV6-5 combines with J gene TRBJ2-5; D is possibly TRBD2 (6 bases). Trimming took 5 bases from V and 7 from J, leaving 11 bases between them. From germline, CDR1 is MNHEY and CDR2 SVGAGI. The CDR3 contains 12 residues.

The CDR3 region is CASRPGQFQNEQFF. CDR3 coding DNA: TGCGCCAGCAGACCCGGACAATTCCAGAATGAGCAGTTCTTC. The chain recombines TRBV5-1 with TRBJ2-1, with D perhaps matching TRBD1 (5 bases). Germline values: CDR1 SGHRS, CDR2 YFSETQ. Trimming stripped 5 bases from V and 7 bases from J, with 16 bases between. CDR3 length equals 14 residues.

The CDR3 coding sequence is TGTGCCAGCAGCTCCAGGATCCGGGGTTCACCCCTCCACTTT. Its translation is CASSSRIRGSPLHF. The chain carries TRBV7-2 and TRBJ1-6; D is unresolved. From germline, CDR1 is SGHTA and CDR2 FQGNSA. Deletions cut 4 bases from V and 9 bases from J, with 13 bases between. This CDR3 comprises 14 residues.

This chain connects TRBV5-1 to TRBJ2-7, with 11 bases fitting TRBD2. This CDR3 contains 14 residues. Germline trimming cut 4 bases from V and 3 bases from J; bases unmatched to any gene: 3. CDR1 is SGHRS and CDR2 is YFSETQ in the germline V gene. CDR3 loop: CASSHTSGGYEQYF. CDR3 in DNA: TGCGCCAGCAGCCATACTAGCGGGGGCTACGAGCAGTACTTC.

V usage is TRBV3-1 (or the pseudogene TRBV3-2) and J usage is TRBJ1-5, with a weak D call TRBD1 (6 bases). Germline V lookup: CDR1 LGHDT, CDR2 YNNKEL (reference sequence). There are 14 residues in the CDR3. Trimming shortened V by 4 bases and J by 6 bases, and 13 bases separated the two germline ends. The chain's CDR3 is CASSPGSGAQPQHF. In DNA form, the CDR3 reads TGTGCCAGCAGCCCAGGATCAGGGGCTCAGCCCCAGCATTTT.

V usage is TRBV14 and J usage is TRBJ2-1; 11 bases agree with TRBD1. This CDR3 is 17 amino acids long. The V segment lost 3 bases and the J segment 3 bases; nucleotides outside the gene matches: 7. Germline lookup yields CDR1 SGHDN and CDR2 FVKESK. The CDR3 coding sequence is TGTGCCAGCAGCCAGACAGGACAGGGGGCCTTCTACAATGAGCAGTTCTTC. Protein sequence: CASSQTGQGAFYNEQFF.

V and J are TRBV6-2 or TRBV6-3 and TRBJ2-1, with 9 bases matching TRBD1. Germline V gene data show CDR1 as MNHEY and CDR2 as SVGEGT. V shed 3 bases, J shed 4 bases, and the junction held 7 bases outside the gene matches. The CDR3 totals 16 residues. The CDR3 nucleotides read TGTGCCAGCAGTTATTACACGACAGGGGGATACAATGAGCAGTTCTTC. It translates to CASSYYTTGGYNEQFF.

This chain links TRBV28 with TRBJ1-5; D is unresolved. CDR3 length: 12 amino acids. V was clipped by 7 bases and J by 8 bases, with 12 bases between them. CDR1 is MDHEN and CDR2 is SYDVKM in the germline V gene. The CDR3 region is CASTLSLEPQHF. CDR3 in DNA: TGTGCCAGCACCTTGTCCTTAGAGCCCCAGCATTTT.

Concerning this clone itself: One end of the junction fails to match germline, which may point to a read error. The chain recombines TRBV7-7 with TRBJ1-5, with D possibly being TRBD1 (5 bases). The CDR3 totals 16 residues. The germline V gene encodes CDR1 SSHAT and CDR2 FNYEAQ (reference sequence). CDR3 residues: CASTLQDPECNQPQHF. The CDR3 DNA is TGTGCTAGCACCCTACAGGATCCCGAATGCAATCAGCCCCAGCATTTT.

This rearrangement joins TRBV12-3 or TRBV12-4 to TRBJ2-3; perhaps TRBD1 as D (5 bases). The CDR3 length is 13 residues. Trimming stripped 4 bases from V and 6 bases from J, with 11 bases between. The CDR3 DNA reads TGTGCCAGCAGTTGGCTAGGGGTCGATACGCAGTATTTT. Translating gives CASSWLGVDTQYF.

CDR3 sequence reads: CASSKARSGDTEAFF. The CDR3 bases are TGTGCCAGCAGCAAAGCGCGGAGCGGCGACACTGAAGCTTTCTTT. This chain joins TRBV21-1 and TRBJ1-1. TRBV21-1 is reported as a pseudogene. This CDR3 is built from 15 residues.

The chain joins TRBV7-8 to TRBJ1-3; 7 bases fit TRBD1. Trimming took 2 bases from V and 1 from J; bases not matched to a gene: 5. The germline CDR1 and CDR2 sequences are SGHVS and FQNEAQ. The CDR3 has 16 amino acids. CDR3 residues: CASSLRARGSGNTIYF. The CDR3 region has the DNA TGTGCCAGCAGCTTAAGGGCCAGGGGGTCTGGAAACACCATATATTTT.

V usage is TRBV30 and J usage is TRBJ2-2; D is possibly TRBD2 (7 bases). The germline V gene has CDR1 GTSNPN and CDR2 SVGIG (reference sequence). The CDR3 runs 14 residues. The V gene lost 8 bases and the J gene lost 3 bases, with 16 bases spanning the gap. The CDR3 coding sequence is TGTGCCGGACGGGGGGCCGCCCACACCGGGGAGCTGTTTTTT. This encodes CAGRGAAHTGELFF.

The chain recombines TRBV4-3 with TRBJ1-3; unclear D gene. CDR1 and CDR2 (germline): LGHNA, YSLEER. V lost 1 base to trimming and J lost 0 bases, with 10 bases between them. The CDR3 length is 16 residues. The CDR3: CASSQVLVSSGNTIYF. The CDR3 DNA is TGCGCCAGCAGCCAAGTTTTAGTGAGCTCTGGAAACACCATATATTTT.

The chain combines TRBV5-6 with TRBJ2-7; 11 positions match TRBD1. The CDR3 totals 16 residues. J lost 4 bases, V lost 4 bases, and 10 bases had no gene match. Germline CDR1 and CDR2: SGHDT and YYEEEE. CDR3 loop: CASSRTGGLHPYEQYF. CDR3 DNA sequence: TGTGCCAGCAGCCGGACAGGGGGCTTACACCCTTACGAGCAGTACTTC.

This clone turned up a few times. This rearrangement joins TRBV13 to TRBJ2-1; 9 bases map to TRBD2. The CDR3 is 24 residues long. Germline lookup yields CDR1 PRHDT and CDR2 FYEKMQ (reference sequence). After removal of 0 bases from V and 0 bases from J, the junction contained 24 bases not matched to a gene. The CDR3 spells CASSLGPGHISGGYILSSYNEQFF. In DNA form, the CDR3 reads TGTGCCAGCAGCTTAGGCCCGGGACACATTAGCGGGGGATATATCCTAAGCTCCTACAATGAGCAGTTCTTC. The full variable domain, in which reference TRBV13 and TRBJ2-1 provide the parts outside the CDR3, is AAGVIQSPRHLIKEKRETATLKCYPIPRHDTVYWYQQGPGQDPQFLISFYEKMQSDKGSIPDRFSAQQFSDYHSELNMSSLELGDSALYFCASSLGPGHISGGYILSSYNEQFFGPGTRLTVL.

This chain joins TRBV7-9 and TRBJ1-2; 9 bases map to TRBD1. This CDR3 has 14 amino acids. In germline, CDR1 is SEHNR, CDR2 FQNEAQ (reference sequence). J gave up 5 bases and V 5 bases, and 6 bases lay outside the gene matches. CDR3 DNA: TGTGCCAGCAGCCTCACCGGGACAGGGTATGGCTACACCTTC. Protein sequence: CASSLTGTGYGYTF.

V gene TRBV10-3 combines with J gene TRBJ1-1; tentatively, D is TRBD1 (6 bases). The V gene's germline CDR1 is ENHRY and CDR2 SYGVKD. The CDR3 is 14 residues long. V gave up 6 bases and J gave up 4 bases, with 15 bases separating them. The CDR3 loop is CAIRGQARGTEAFF. The CDR3 DNA reads TGTGCCATCAGGGGCCAAGCCAGGGGCACTGAAGCTTTCTTT.

The chain uses TRBV11-2 and TRBJ1-4, with D tentatively TRBD1 (6 bases). Germline V gene sequence: CDR1 SGHAT, CDR2 FQNNGV. Trimming removed 2 bases from V and 4 bases from J, with 8 bases in between. There are 14 residues in the CDR3. This chain's CDR3 is CASSLTGFNEKLFF. CDR3 DNA sequence: TGTGCCAGCAGCTTAACAGGGTTTAATGAAAAACTGTTTTTT.

The V and J genes are TRBV4-2 and TRBJ2-1; D not resolved. The CDR3 is 14 residues long. Per the germline V gene, CDR1 is LGHNA and CDR2 is YNFKEQ. Trimming removed 1 base from V and 5 bases from J, with 9 bases in between. The CDR3: CASSQGAGHNEQFF. The CDR3 DNA sequence: TGTGCCAGCAGCCAAGGTGCAGGTCACAATGAGCAGTTCTTC.

This chain joins TRBV5-1 and TRBJ1-1, with TRBD1 as a possible D gene (5 bases). Trimming cost V 2 bases and J 3 bases, with 17 bases left between them. The length of the CDR3 is 16 residues. The germline V gene encodes CDR1 SGHRS and CDR2 YFSETQ. The CDR3 DNA reads TGCGCCAGCAGCTTCGGCGGGGGGATGGAGTACACTGAAGCTTTCTTT. Translating it yields CASSFGGGMEYTEAFF.

V usage is TRBV7-2 and J usage is TRBJ1-4; D is undetermined. Looked up from germline, CDR1 is SGHTA and CDR2 is FQGNSA. V shed 0 bases and J shed 10 bases, with 9 bases lying between them. The CDR3 is made up of 13 amino acids. CDR3 sequence (DNA): TGTGCCAGCAGCTTAGCAAGACGAGGAAAACTGTTTTTT. Amino acid sequence: CASSLARRGKLFF.